Following are 8 T cell receptor beta chains from one sample sequenced in a study of CD8 T cells in ankylosing spondylitis. MiXCR was run by TCRdb on the 5' RACE reads, yielding one entry per CDR3 protein. The sample contains 150,000 to 200,000 distinct CDR3 sequences, roughly 30% of which appear only once. The sample consisted of synovial fluid, either unsorted or a sorted T cell fraction (not recorded which). These receptors were taken from a male donor with ankylosing spondylitis.

As DNA, the CDR3 is TGTGCCAGCAGCCAAGGGTCCATCCTCGCCGAGCAGTTCTTC. It yields the protein CASSQGSILAEQFF. The chain has TRBV14 and TRBJ2-1, with D unresolved. Germline CDR1 is SGHDN and CDR2 is FVKESK. Trimming pared 1 base from V and 10 bases from J, leaving 14 bases between. The CDR3 sequence is 14 residues long.

The chain links TRBV20-1 to TRBJ2-2; 9 bases are a match to TRBD1. V shed 1 base and J 7 bases; nucleotides not matched to a gene: 10. Germline-derived CDR1 and CDR2 are DFQATT and SNEGSKA (reference sequence). The CDR3 is 16 residues long. The CDR3 loop reads CSARVRNRGLNGELFF. The CDR3 DNA is TGCAGTGCTAGAGTTCGGAACAGGGGGCTGAACGGGGAGCTGTTTTTT.

This chain uses TRBV6-1 with TRBJ1-1; TRBD1 aligns across 9 bases. CDR1 and CDR2 from the germline V gene are MNHNS and SASEGT. The CDR3 length is 16 residues. After removal of 6 bases from V and 1 base from J, the junction contained 9 bases not matched to a gene. CDR3 loop: CASRSNPGQGNTEAFF. CDR3 DNA sequence: TGTGCCAGCAGGAGTAACCCGGGACAGGGGAACACTGAAGCTTTCTTT.

This sequence joins TRBV11-2 and TRBJ2-7, with D possibly called TRBD1 or TRBD2 (5 bases each). CDR3 size: 15 residues. V was clipped by 5 bases and J by 2 bases, with 16 bases between them. Germline assignment: CDR1 SGHAT and CDR2 FQNNGV. The CDR3 coding sequence is TGTGCCAGCAGCCGGGGCCCAGGAGTGCCCTACGAGCAGTACTTC. The encoded protein is CASSRGPGVPYEQYF.

The chain is built from TRBV20-1 and TRBJ2-5; 7 bases map to TRBD2. From germline, CDR1 is DFQATT and CDR2 SNEGSKA (reference sequence). Losses at the gene ends were 6 bases for V and 4 bases for J; bases not matched to a gene: 11. The CDR3 loop spans 14 amino acids. The CDR3 region has the DNA TGCAGTGCGGGGGACTATGGGCGGCGAGAGACCCAGTACTTC. Its translation: CSAGDYGRRETQYF.

A few counts support this clonotype. V and J are TRBV9 and TRBJ2-7, with 7 bases identical to TRBD1. The CDR3 runs to 15 residues. Trimming took 0 bases from V and 2 from J; bases not matched to a gene: 5. Germline lookup yields CDR1 SGDLS and CDR2 YYNGEE. The CDR3 DNA reads TGTGCCAGCAGCGTAGCTACAGGGGCCCCCTACGAGCAGTACTTC. This encodes CASSVATGAPYEQYF.

In its sample, this clonotype was seen many times. The gene calls are TRBV11-2 and TRBJ2-2, with TRBD1 matching 9 bases. This CDR3 comprises 17 residues. The germline gives CDR1 SGHAT, CDR2 FQNNGV. V was clipped by 7 bases and J by 5 bases; unmatched bases: 14. The CDR3 protein is CASIRSPGQGRTGELFF. In nucleotides, the CDR3 is TGTGCCAGCATCAGATCCCCGGGACAGGGAAGGACCGGGGAGCTGTTTTTT.

The rearrangement joins TRBV5-5 to TRBJ2-7, with 7 bases that match TRBD1. The CDR3 extends over 15 amino acids. Looked up from germline, CDR1 is SGHKS and CDR2 is YYEKEE (reference sequence). With V trimmed by 2 bases and J by 2 bases, 7 bases remained unmatched. CDR3 protein: CASSFEGRGPYEQYF. DNA of the CDR3: TGTGCCAGCAGCTTCGAGGGAAGGGGGCCCTACGAGCAGTACTTC.